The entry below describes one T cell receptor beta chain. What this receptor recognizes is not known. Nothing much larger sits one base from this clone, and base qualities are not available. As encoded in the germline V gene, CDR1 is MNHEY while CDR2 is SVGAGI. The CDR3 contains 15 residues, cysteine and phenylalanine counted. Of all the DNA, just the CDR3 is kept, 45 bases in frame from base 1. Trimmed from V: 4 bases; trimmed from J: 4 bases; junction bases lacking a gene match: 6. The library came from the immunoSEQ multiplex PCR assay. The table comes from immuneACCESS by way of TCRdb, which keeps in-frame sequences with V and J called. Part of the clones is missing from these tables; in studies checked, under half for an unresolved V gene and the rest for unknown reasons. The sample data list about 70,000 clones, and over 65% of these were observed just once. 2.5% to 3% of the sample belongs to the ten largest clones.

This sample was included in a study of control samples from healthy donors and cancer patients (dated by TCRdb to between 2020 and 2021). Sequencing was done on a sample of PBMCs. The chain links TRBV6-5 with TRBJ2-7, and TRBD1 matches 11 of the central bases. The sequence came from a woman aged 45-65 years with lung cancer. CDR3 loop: CASSFPDRGRYEQYF. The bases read TGTGCCAGCAGTTTCCCGGACAGGGGGCGATACGAGCAGTACTTC.